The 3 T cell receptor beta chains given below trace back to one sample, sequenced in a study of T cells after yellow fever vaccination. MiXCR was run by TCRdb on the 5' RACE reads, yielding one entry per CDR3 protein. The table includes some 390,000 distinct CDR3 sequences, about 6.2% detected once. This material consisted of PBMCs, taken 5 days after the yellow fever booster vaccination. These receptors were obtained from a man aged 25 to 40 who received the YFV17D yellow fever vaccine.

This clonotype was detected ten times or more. The CDR3 bases are TGTGCCAGCAGCCGAATCTCTAGCGGGTCTTACCTTTACAATGAGCAGTTCTTC. Translating gives CASSRISSGSYLYNEQFF. The V and J genes are TRBV5-6 and TRBJ2-1; 8 bases line up with TRBD2. The germline CDR1 and CDR2 sequences are SGHDT and YYEEEE. Losses at the gene ends were 4 bases for V and 4 bases for J; bases not matched to a gene: 16. The CDR3 contains 18 residues.

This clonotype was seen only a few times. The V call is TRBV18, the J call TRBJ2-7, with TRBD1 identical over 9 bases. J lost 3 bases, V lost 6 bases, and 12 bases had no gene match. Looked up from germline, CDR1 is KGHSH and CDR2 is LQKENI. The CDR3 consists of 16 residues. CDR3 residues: CASSQTPGQGVYEQYF. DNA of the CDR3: TGTGCCAGCTCCCAGACCCCGGGACAGGGTGTCTACGAGCAGTACTTC. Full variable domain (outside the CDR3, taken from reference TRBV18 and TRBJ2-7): NAGVMQNPRHLVRRRGQEARLRCSPMKGHSHVYWYRQLPEEGLKFMVYLQKENIIDESGMPKERFSAEFPKEGPSILRIQQVVRGDSAAYFCASSQTPGQGVYEQYFGPGTRLTVT.

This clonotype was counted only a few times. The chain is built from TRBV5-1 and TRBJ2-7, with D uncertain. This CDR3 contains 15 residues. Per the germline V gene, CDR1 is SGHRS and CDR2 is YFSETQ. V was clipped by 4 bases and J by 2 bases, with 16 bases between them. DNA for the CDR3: TGCGCCAGCAGCCTTATTGAATCCGGCACCTACGAGCAGTACTTC. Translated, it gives CASSLIESGTYEQYF.